This T cell receptor (beta chain) is from a study of immune heterogeneity within non-small cell lung tumors. Broader study findings: Each patient's tumor sites shared recurring identical dominant CDR3 beta clonotypes, and individual sites also carried their own high-frequency clones.

Per sample, approximately 600 ng of bulk tumor genomic DNA was the template used. Biopsies, several per primary tumor and spaced far apart, were collected during surgery. Before undergoing curative surgery, patients had newly diagnosed non-small cell lung cancer that was untreated. There are 12 residues in the CDR3. The germline V gene encodes CDR1 MNHNS and CDR2 SASEGT. The V end was cut by 1 base, the J end by 8 bases, with 7 bases between. Amplification of the TCR beta CDR3 was achieved through multiplex PCR with 32 V and 13 J primers. TCRdb re-called the multiplex PCR reads with MiXCR, one entry per CDR3 protein. Of over 4,500 distinct CDR3 sequences detected, more than 20% appear once; the ten largest clones hold 17%. This clonotype was seen many times. Its specificity is not known.

What was sequenced was lung tumor tissue. The V and J genes are TRBV6-1 and TRBJ2-3; no clear D. This TCR derives from a man aged 60-69 years with non-small cell lung cancer. The CDR3 is CASSEGVGTQYF. The DNA for the CDR3 is TGTGCCAGCAGTGAAGGGGTGGGTACGCAGTATTTT.